A selection of T cell receptor beta chains follows, all from one sample in a study of blood T cell repertoires in COVID-19. The protocol was immunoSEQ multiplex PCR, while the TCRdb copy is restricted to in-frame clones and leaves out a portion. There are approximately 130,000 clones in the sample; approximately 85% occur only once, and approximately 4.3% lies in the top ten. Source material: peripheral blood. These receptor sequences come from a human donor in a cohort sampled during active COVID-19. The CDR3 runs from the conserved cysteine through the conserved F or W. D genes are given only for firm matches. The size field is filled for only some rows; it gives once, few, many or a size class.

d_call	v_call	clone_size	j_call	cdr3_aa	cdr3_nt
TRBD1	TRBV10-2	-	TRBJ2-5	CASSVGQGRETQYF	TGCGCCAGCAGTGTCGGACAGGGAAGAGAGACCCAGTACTTC
TRBD2	TRBV7-9	-	TRBJ2-3	CASSPTGLAGGDTQYF	TGTGCCAGCAGCCCCACCGGCCTAGCGGGGGGAGATACGCAGTATTTT
-	TRBV6-5	-	TRBJ1-3	CASRAGGYSGNTIYF	TGTGCCAGCAGAGCCGGGGGATATTCTGGAAACACCATATATTTT
TRBD2	TRBV7-2	-	TRBJ2-2	CASSTLAGGPYTGELFF	TGTGCCAGCAGCACCCTAGCGGGGGGGCCGTACACCGGGGAGCTGTTTTTT
TRBD2	TRBV7-8	-	TRBJ2-2	CASSLDAGTSGRTGELFF	TGTGCCAGCAGCCTCGATGCCGGGACTAGCGGGAGGACCGGGGAGCTGTTTTTT
-	TRBV18	-	TRBJ1-4	CASSPVQNEKLFF	TGTGCCAGCTCACCAGTCCAGAATGAAAAACTGTTTTTT
-	TRBV7-2	-	TRBJ2-1	CASSSTILREQFF	TGTGCCAGCAGCTCCACGATCCTCAGGGAGCAGTTCTTC
TRBD1	TRBV10-3	-	TRBJ1-1	CAISEPGDRGRTEAFF	TGTGCCATCAGTGAGCCTGGGGACAGGGGGAGGACTGAAGCTTTCTTT
TRBD2	TRBV5-4	-	TRBJ2-5	CASSPLPLAGRETQYF	TGTGCCAGCAGCCCGCTACCGCTAGCGGGGAGGGAGACCCAGTACTTC
TRBD2	TRBV15	-	TRBJ2-7	CATSDRTSGDRRSSYEQYF	TGTGCCACCAGCGATAGGACTAGCGGGGACCGACGAAGCTCCTACGAGCAGTACTTC
-	TRBV27	-	TRBJ1-2	CASSSGGAYGYTF	TGTGCCAGCAGTTCCGGAGGGGCCTATGGCTACACCTTC
-	TRBV12-5	-	TRBJ1-5	CASVQVDSNQPQHF	TGTGCTAGTGTCCAGGTGGATAGCAATCAGCCCCAGCATTTT
TRBD2	TRBV20-1	once	TRBJ2-3	CSASRREGGTDTQYF	TGCAGTGCTAGTCGACGGGAGGGAGGCACAGATACGCAGTATTTT
-	TRBV7-6	many	TRBJ2-6	CASSLDGHSGANVLTF	TGTGCCAGCAGCTTAGATGGACACTCTGGGGCCAACGTCCTGACTTTC
-	TRBV19	-	TRBJ2-3	CASSLWSGREDTQYF	TGTGCCAGTAGCCTCTGGAGCGGACGGGAGGATACGCAGTATTTT
TRBD1	TRBV4-1	-	TRBJ1-2	CASSLTGEGGYTF	TGCGCCAGCAGCCTCACAGGGGAAGGCGGCTACACCTTC
-	TRBV20-1	-	TRBJ2-5	CSASSGQETQYF	TGCAGTGCTAGTAGCGGCCAAGAGACCCAGTACTTC
-	TRBV7-6	-	TRBJ1-1	CASSLASGDTEAFF	TGTGCCAGCAGCTTAGCGTCGGGGGACACTGAAGCTTTCTTT
TRBD1	TRBV5-3	once	TRBJ2-1	CARSRLGGSFNYNEQFF	TGTGCCAGAAGTCGATTAGGGGGCAGCTTTAACTACAATGAGCAGTTCTTC
-	TRBV7-3	-	TRBJ2-7	CASSLTSTYEQYF	TGTGCCAGCAGCTTAACTAGTACCTACGAGCAGTACTTC
-	TRBV5-1	-	TRBJ1-5	CASSPTGSISPQHF	TGCGCCAGCAGCCCGACCGGGTCCATCTCGCCCCAGCATTTT
TRBD2	TRBV10-3	-	TRBJ2-3	CAISEGNKRGGYTDTQYF	TGTGCCATCAGTGAGGGCAACAAGCGGGGGGGCTACACAGATACGCAGTATTTT
-	TRBV6-5	-	TRBJ2-7	CASSYGGLYEQYF	TGTGCCAGCAGTTACGGGGGCCTGTACGAGCAGTACTTC
-	TRBV27	once	TRBJ2-3	CASSVTGDFTDTQYF	TGTGCCAGCAGTGTCACAGGGGACTTCACAGATACGCAGTATTTT
TRBD1	TRBV7-9	-	TRBJ1-2	CASSQPDRVWGYGYTF	TGTGCCAGCAGCCAACCGGACAGGGTGTGGGGCTATGGCTACACCTTC
TRBD2	TRBV7-2	-	TRBJ2-5	CASSPSAGTSGRETQYF	TGTGCCAGCAGCCCTAGTGCGGGGACTAGCGGGAGGGAGACCCAGTACTTC
-	TRBV4-3	-	TRBJ2-7	CASSQGQGAPSYEQYF	TGCGCCAGCAGCCAAGGGCAAGGGGCCCCCTCCTACGAGCAGTACTTC
TRBD2	TRBV2	-	TRBJ2-3	CASSARIRAGANPRYF	TGTGCCAGCAGTGCCCGCATTAGAGCGGGAGCCAACCCGCGGTATTTT
TRBD1	TRBV30	many	TRBJ1-1	CAWDRGLNTEAFF	TGTGCCTGGGACAGGGGATTGAACACTGAAGCTTTCTTT
-	TRBV4-3	-	TRBJ2-5	CASSQAGQGGGETQYF	TGCGCCAGCAGCCAAGCTGGACAGGGCGGGGGAGAGACCCAGTACTTC
-	TRBV5-4	-	TRBJ1-1	CASSAGQLMNTEAFF	TGTGCCAGCAGCGCCGGACAGTTGATGAACACTGAAGCTTTCTTT
-	TRBV19	-	TRBJ1-4	CASKDPGGNEKLFF	TGTGCCAGTAAAGATCCGGGGGGGAATGAAAAACTGTTTTTT
TRBD1	TRBV7-9	few	TRBJ1-3	CASPDRDGNTIYF	TGTGCCAGCCCCGACAGGGACGGCAACACCATATATTTT
-	TRBV7-8	-	TRBJ1-4	CASSLEGEREKLFF	TGTGCCAGCAGCTTAGAGGGGGAGAGAGAGAAACTGTTTTTT
-	TRBV7-2	-	TRBJ1-4	CASSLTTGGGKLFF	TGTGCCAGCAGCTTAACGACGGGGGGAGGAAAACTGTTTTTT
TRBD2	TRBV5-1	-	TRBJ2-3	CASSLGPRTSGSTDTQYF	TGCGCCAGCAGCTTGGGCCCGCGGACTAGCGGGAGCACAGATACGCAGTATTTT
-	TRBV11-2	-	TRBJ2-1	CASSLGDTYNEQFF	TGTGCCAGCAGCTTAGGGGACACCTACAATGAGCAGTTCTTC
-	TRBV19	few	TRBJ1-1	CASSMGSTEAFF	TGTGCCAGTAGTATGGGGAGCACTGAAGCTTTCTTT
TRBD2	TRBV23-1	-	TRBJ2-3	CASSQSTSGGRTDTQYF	TGCGCCAGCAGTCAATCGACTAGCGGGGGTAGGACAGATACGCAGTATTTT
TRBD2	TRBV9	-	TRBJ2-5	CASSPERGGRAETQYF	TGTGCCAGCAGCCCAGAGCGGGGGGGCCGGGCTGAGACCCAGTACTTC
TRBD1	TRBV6-6	-	TRBJ1-5	CASRDRILYSNQPQHF	TGTGCCAGTCGGGACAGGATTTTGTATAGCAATCAGCCCCAGCATTTT
-	TRBV12-3/TRBV12-4	-	TRBJ2-7	CASSLRFSWEQYF	TGTGCCAGCAGTTTAAGATTTAGCTGGGAGCAGTACTTC
-	TRBV11-3	-	TRBJ2-1	CASSLTRNEQFF	TGTGCCAGCAGCTTAACGCGGAATGAGCAGTTCTTC
-	TRBV7-9	-	TRBJ2-2	CASSFSSDTGELFF	TGTGCCAGCAGCTTTAGTTCGGACACCGGGGAGCTGTTTTTT
-	TRBV13	-	TRBJ2-1	CASSLKGSSEQFF	TGTGCCAGCAGCTTGAAGGGGTCGAGCGAGCAGTTCTTC
-	TRBV10-2	-	TRBJ1-3	CASSVQGNTIYF	TGCGCCAGCAGTGTGCAGGGCAACACCATATATTTT
TRBD1	TRBV5-1	-	TRBJ1-6	CASRNEQGANNSPLHF	TGCGCCAGCAGAAACGAACAGGGGGCGAATAATTCACCCCTCCACTTT
TRBD2	TRBV7-7	once	TRBJ2-5	CASGAGLAGAETQYF	TGTGCTAGCGGGGCCGGGCTAGCGGGGGCGGAGACCCAGTACTTC
-	TRBV10-3	-	TRBJ2-3	CAIGYGGGTDTQYF	TGTGCCATCGGGTATGGCGGGGGCACAGATACGCAGTATTTT
TRBD1	TRBV7-9	once	TRBJ2-5	CASSLRGRETQYF	TGTGCCAGCAGCTTAAGGGGGCGAGAGACCCAGTACTTC
-	TRBV18	-	TRBJ1-6	CASSPAGSGSPLHF	TGTGCCAGCTCACCGGCTGGGTCGGGATCACCCCTCCACTTT
TRBD2	TRBV9	-	TRBJ2-5	CASSVSGSEGETQYF	TGTGCCAGCAGCGTTAGCGGGAGTGAGGGGGAGACCCAGTACTTC
TRBD1	TRBV6-5	-	TRBJ1-5	CATQGGGNQPQHF	TGTGCCACACAGGGGGGAGGCAATCAGCCCCAGCATTTT